A single sample gave rise to the 19 T cell receptor beta chains below, sequenced in a study of T cells in Graves' hyperthyroidism and ophthalmopathy. There were TCR beta CDR3 regions amplified from RNA transcripts. The study used the HTBI primer set for a first-round RT-PCR of the TCR CDR3. TCRdb recomputed calls from the multiplex PCR reads with MiXCR, one row per CDR3 protein. The sample gives a few hundred thousand distinct CDR3 sequences, roughly 15% of which show up once; 15% to 20% is in the top ten. The sequenced sample was blood. These receptors all stem from a woman aged 30 to 39 with Graves' ophthalmopathy.

This clonotype showed up just a few times. V is TRBV20-1 and J is TRBJ2-7, with TRBD1 identical over 7 bases. The CDR3 loop spans 14 amino acids. The V and J ends lost 6 bases and 0 bases, in that order; junction bases with no gene match: 8. Germline assignment: CDR1 DFQATT and CDR2 SNEGSKA (reference sequence). CDR3 DNA sequence: TGCAGTGCCCGCAGACAGGGACCCTCCTACGAGCAGTACTTC. As protein: CSARRQGPSYEQYF.

This clonotype was picked up many times. The chain joins TRBV12-3 or TRBV12-4 to TRBJ2-5; D unclear. The CDR3 contains 12 residues. Trimming took off 4 bases at V and 5 bases at J, with 8 bases between the two ends. CDR3 sequence reads: CASSYGSETQYF. The CDR3 nucleotides read TGTGCCAGCAGTTATGGTTCCGAGACCCAGTACTTC.

This clonotype was counted many times. The chain combines TRBV10-2 with TRBJ2-5; 8 bases line up with TRBD1. The CDR3 loop spans 16 amino acids. J was trimmed by 0 bases and V by 6 bases; bases with no gene match: 9. Germline V gene lookup returns CDR1 WSHSY and CDR2 SAAADI. This chain's CDR3 is CASRGTGAGNQETQYF. CDR3 DNA: TGCGCCAGCAGGGGGACAGGCGCCGGGAACCAAGAGACCCAGTACTTC.

This clonotype appeared many times. The chain recombines TRBV7-2 with TRBJ2-1, with 14 bases aligning to TRBD2. Per germline, CDR1 SGHTA and CDR2 FQGNSA. The CDR3 is 16 amino acids. Trimming cost V 2 bases and J 7 bases; bases outside gene matches: 4. The CDR3 sequence: CASSLLGLAGVNEQFF. The DNA of the CDR3 is TGTGCCAGCAGCTTATTGGGACTAGCGGGGGTTAATGAGCAGTTCTTC.

V is TRBV20-1 and J is TRBJ2-1; D is undetermined. The CDR3 consists of 12 residues. Germline CDR1 and CDR2: DFQATT and SNEGSKA (reference sequence). V shed 6 bases and J shed 4 bases, with 10 bases lying between them. For the CDR3, the DNA is TGCAGTGCGAACAAGGCATACAATGAGCAGTTCTTC. As protein: CSANKAYNEQFF.

The chain joins TRBV2 to TRBJ2-5, with TRBD1 matching 10 bases. The germline gives CDR1 SNHLY, CDR2 FYNNEI. The CDR3 totals 14 residues. V was pared by 6 bases and J by 5 bases, with 6 bases of the junction left unmatched. CDR3 protein: CASRDRGFIETQYF. DNA of the CDR3: TGTGCCAGCAGGGACAGGGGGTTCATTGAGACCCAGTACTTC.

The sample holds many counts of this clonotype. This chain uses TRBV20-1 with TRBJ1-4; weak D call: TRBD1 (5 bases). Per germline, CDR1 DFQATT and CDR2 SNEGSKA (reference sequence). With 0 bases removed from V and 5 bases from J, the gap between germline ends came to 19 bases. The CDR3 has 17 amino acids. CDR3: CSARDLVGARGNEKLFF. CDR3 DNA: TGCAGTGCTAGAGATCTCGTCGGGGCCCGGGGGAATGAAAAACTGTTTTTT.

This clonotype showed up many times. The chain carries TRBV7-2 and TRBJ2-3; D unclear. V lost 6 bases and J lost 0, with 13 bases in between. Germline loops: CDR1 SGHTA, CDR2 FQGNSA. This CDR3 spans 15 amino acids. In DNA, the CDR3 is TGTGCCAGCAGTTCACAGACCACGAGCACAGATACGCAGTATTTT. Translation: CASSSQTTSTDTQYF.

The table lists this clonotype with many counts. The V and J genes are TRBV7-3 and TRBJ1-4; TRBD1 aligns across 10 bases. Germline loops: CDR1 SGHTA, CDR2 FQGTGA. The CDR3 runs to 15 residues. J lost 3 bases, V lost 5 bases, and 3 bases had no gene match. The CDR3 nucleotides read TGTGCCAGCAGCCGGACAGGGGGGCCTAATGAAAAACTGTTTTTT. Its protein product is CASSRTGGPNEKLFF.

This rearrangement joins TRBV5-4 to TRBJ1-3; D is undetermined. The CDR3 has 16 residues. The germline V and J ends were trimmed by 4 bases and 0 bases, with 14 bases remaining between them. Germline CDR1 is SGHNT and CDR2 is YYREEE (reference sequence). DNA for the CDR3: TGTGCCAGCAGCCACCAGACGGTAAACTCTGGAAACACCATATATTTT. Translated: CASSHQTVNSGNTIYF.

Ten or more counts support this clonotype. The V and J genes are TRBV2 and TRBJ1-1; possible D gene TRBD1, 5 bases. Germline loops: CDR1 SNHLY, CDR2 FYNNEI. The CDR3 contains 15 residues. Trimming pared 3 bases from V and 4 bases from J, leaving 15 bases between. The CDR3 loop reads CASSENPGSGTEAFF. The DNA of the CDR3 is TGTGCCAGCAGTGAGAACCCAGGGAGTGGCACTGAAGCTTTCTTT.

In its sample, this clonotype was seen many times. CDR3: CASSPWLGQGSYEQYF. As DNA, the CDR3 is TGTGCCAGCAGCCCCTGGCTGGGACAGGGGTCCTACGAGCAGTACTTC. V and J are TRBV3-1 and TRBJ2-7, with 10 bases identical to TRBD1. The junction had 7 bases not matched to a gene; V was cut back by 4 bases and J by 1 base. Germline V gene data show CDR1 as LGHDT and CDR2 as YNNKEL (reference sequence). The CDR3 is made up of 16 amino acids.

The chain joins TRBV7-6 to TRBJ1-6; possibly TRBD1 for D (5 bases). This CDR3 is built from 16 residues. Trimming pared 5 bases from V and 8 bases from J, leaving 19 bases between. CDR1 is SGHVS, CDR2 FNYEAQ, per germline. CDR3 region: CASSTAEIGVYSPLHF. CDR3 in DNA: TGTGCCAGCAGCACCGCTGAGATAGGGGTCTATTCACCCCTCCACTTT.

This clonotype was seen many times. V and J are TRBV28 and TRBJ1-1; D not certain. Trimming cost V 3 bases and J 3 bases, with 8 bases left between them. Germline V CDR1 and CDR2: MDHEN, SYDVKM. CDR3 length equals 13 residues. The chain's CDR3 is CASSFYRDTEAFF. CDR3 in DNA: TGTGCCAGCAGTTTTTACCGGGACACTGAAGCTTTCTTT.

This clonotype was recorded at least ten times. The rearrangement uses TRBV15 and TRBJ1-2; D unresolved. Looked up from germline, CDR1 is LNHNV and CDR2 is YYDKDF (reference sequence). The CDR3 sequence is 12 residues long. V was trimmed by 0 bases and J by 2 bases, leaving 1 base between them. The CDR3 nucleotides are TGTGCCACCAGCAGAGAGAACTATGGCTACACCTTC. Translated, it gives CATSRENYGYTF. The entire variable domain, with the rest obtained from reference TRBV15 and TRBJ1-2, is as follows: DAMVIQNPRYQVTQFGKPVTLSCSQTLNHNVMYWYQQKSSQAPKLLFHYYDKDFNNEADTPDNFQSRRPNTSFCFLDIRSPGLGDTAMYLCATSRENYGYTFGSGTRLTVV.

Only a few counts were recorded for this clonotype. The CDR3 loop is CASSSQDRPSSPLHF. The CDR3 nucleotides are TGTGCCAGCAGTTCCCAGGACCGGCCAAGTTCACCCCTCCACTTT. The rearrangement links TRBV6-1 to TRBJ1-6; D is undetermined. Trimming cost V 5 bases and J 9 bases, with 17 bases left between them. The CDR3 has 15 amino acids. Germline loops: CDR1 MNHNS, CDR2 SASEGT.

The chain combines TRBV12-5 with TRBJ2-3; 8 bases align to TRBD2. CDR1 and CDR2 (germline): LGHNT, FRNRAP. Trimming at V came to 1 base and at J to 0 bases, leaving 3 bases not matched to a gene. The CDR3 extends over 16 amino acids. CDR3 sequence: CASGLGTSGSTDTQYF. The CDR3 DNA reads as TGTGCTAGTGGTTTGGGAACTAGCGGAAGCACAGATACGCAGTATTTT.

This clonotype was recorded at least ten times. The CDR3 is CATRSPEKLFF. For the CDR3, the DNA is TGTGCCACCAGGTCACCTGAAAAACTGTTTTTT. The chain uses TRBV15 and TRBJ1-4; no firm D call. Germline V lookup: CDR1 LNHNV, CDR2 YYDKDF (reference sequence). The V and J ends lost 6 bases and 7 bases respectively, with 6 bases between them. The CDR3 consists of 11 residues.

In its sample, this clonotype was seen many times. The chain joins TRBV6-5 to TRBJ2-3; the D gene is possibly TRBD2 (6 bases). Trimming took off 2 bases at V and 6 bases at J, with 18 bases between the two ends. The CDR3 length is 16 residues. CDR1 is MNHEY, CDR2 SVGAGI, per germline. The CDR3 protein is CASSYMPGDVADTQYF. The DNA for the CDR3 is TGTGCCAGCAGTTACATGCCGGGGGATGTTGCGGATACGCAGTATTTT.